The 23 T cell receptor beta chains reported below all come from one sample, sequenced in a study of cytomegalovirus exposure and HLA in healthy donors. The PCR was carried out with 60 Vbeta primers and 13 Jbeta primers. Assay: immunoSEQ multiplex PCR; the TCRdb copy retains only in-frame clones and omits some. The sample holds fewer than 85,000 clones, roughly 82% seen once. The sample consisted of PBMCs. The receptors shown here come from a male donor in good health and CMV-seropositive.

The chain joins TRBV5-1 to TRBJ2-1; weak D call: TRBD2 (5 bases). Germline V gene data show CDR1 as SGHRS and CDR2 as YFSETQ. The CDR3 sequence is 13 residues long. V dropped 4 bases and J dropped 5 bases, with 10 bases sitting between them. Written as DNA, the CDR3 is TGCGCCAGCAGCCAGGACGGGGACAATGAGCAGTTCTTC. Protein product: CASSQDGDNEQFF.

CDR3 in amino acids: CASSLLGGGVSDTQYF. CDR3 DNA sequence: TGTGCCAGCAGCTTACTTGGTGGGGGCGTTTCAGATACGCAGTATTTT. The genes are TRBV11-3 and TRBJ2-3; weak D call: TRBD1 (6 bases). Trimming stripped 2 bases from V and 4 bases from J, with 16 bases between. This CDR3 has 16 residues. Germline CDR1 SGHNT, CDR2 YENEEA.

The J gene is TRBJ2-3, the V gene TRBV6-5; a possible D gene is TRBD2 (5 bases). This CDR3 region has 13 residues. Germline V gene sequence: CDR1 MNHEY, CDR2 SVGAGI. Trimming took off 6 bases at V and 5 bases at J, with 12 bases between the two ends. The CDR3 nucleotides read TGTGCCAGCAGGAACAACGGACTAGATACGCAGTATTTT. Translating gives CASRNNGLDTQYF.

The rearrangement links TRBV27 to TRBJ2-7, with a tentative D call TRBD2 (5 bases). Germline V gene data show CDR1 as MNHEY and CDR2 as SMNVEV (reference sequence). The CDR3 covers 14 residues. The ends were cut back, 2 bases at V and 2 bases at J, with 10 bases in the middle. CDR3 in amino acids: CASSLKGRAYEQYF. Written as DNA, the CDR3 is TGTGCCAGCAGTTTAAAAGGGAGAGCCTACGAGCAGTACTTC.

V gene TRBV4-1 combines with J gene TRBJ1-1; D possibly corresponds to TRBD1 (5 bases). Trimming took 0 bases from V and 1 from J, leaving 12 bases between them. The CDR3 length is 16 residues. Germline CDR1 MGHRA, CDR2 YSYEKL. CDR3 loop: CASSQDPTARNTEAFF. In DNA form, the CDR3 reads TGCGCCAGCAGCCAAGACCCGACAGCTAGGAACACTGAAGCTTTCTTT.

There are a few counts of this clone. The chain employs TRBV7-9 and TRBJ2-7, with TRBD2 matching 10 bases. The CDR3 covers 13 residues. Germline lookup yields CDR1 SEHNR and CDR2 FQNEAQ (reference sequence). V shed 4 bases and J 4 bases; nucleotides not matched to a gene: 1. In DNA, the CDR3 is TGTGCCAGCAGCTCGGGACTAGCGTACGAGCAGTACTTC. Amino acid sequence: CASSSGLAYEQYF.

This chain links TRBV18 with TRBJ1-1, with D unclear. The V end was cut by 5 bases, the J end by 2 bases, with 12 bases between. Germline CDR1 reads KGHSH; CDR2 reads LQKENI. The CDR3 totals 14 residues. The CDR3 DNA sequence: TGTGCCAGCTCATCGGGGAGGAAAAACACTGAAGCTTTCTTT. This codes for CASSSGRKNTEAFF. The full variable domain, rest sourced from reference TRBV18 and TRBJ1-1, is NAGVMQNPRHLVRRRGQEARLRCSPMKGHSHVYWYRQLPEEGLKFMVYLQKENIIDESGMPKERFSAEFPKEGPSILRIQQVVRGDSAAYFCASSSGRKNTEAFFGQGTRLTVV.

This clone was detected once. The V gene is TRBV5-1, the J gene TRBJ2-5; 7 positions agree with TRBD1. The germline V gene has CDR1 SGHRS and CDR2 YFSETQ. The CDR3 contains 17 residues. Trimming took 3 bases from V and 3 from J; bases not matched to a gene: 14. The CDR3 sequence: CASSSLGDYRGEETQYF. The CDR3 DNA sequence: TGCGCCAGCAGCTCATTAGGGGATTACAGGGGTGAAGAGACCCAGTACTTC.

This clone appeared a few times. The chain recombines TRBV30 with TRBJ2-7; 7 bases line up with TRBD1. Germline V gene lookup returns CDR1 GTSNPN and CDR2 SVGIG (reference sequence). J lost 4 bases, V lost 2 bases, and 8 bases had no gene match. The CDR3 loop spans 14 amino acids. The DNA for the CDR3 is TGTGCCTGGAGTTCCAGGGGGATAGTTTACGAGCAGTACTTC. It encodes CAWSSRGIVYEQYF.

The chain recombines TRBV27 with TRBJ2-6; 8 bases are shared with TRBD1. The CDR3 extends over 18 amino acids. V lost 6 bases and J lost 0; bases outside the gene matches: 10. Per germline, CDR1 MNHEY and CDR2 SMNVEV (reference sequence). The CDR3 region is CASSREGQGFSGANVLTF. The CDR3 nucleotides are TGTGCCAGCAGCCGGGAAGGACAGGGCTTCTCTGGGGCCAACGTCCTGACTTTC.

This clone has just a few counts. CDR3 in amino acids: CATSRAKRNTEAFF. The CDR3 DNA is TGTGCCACCAGCAGAGCTAAGCGAAACACTGAAGCTTTCTTT. The chain uses TRBV15 and TRBJ1-1; D is ambiguous. The CDR3 extends over 14 amino acids. V shed 1 base and J shed 2 bases, with 8 bases lying between them. Germline-derived CDR1 and CDR2 are LNHNV and YYDKDF (reference sequence).

The gene calls are TRBV12-5 and TRBJ2-5; 8 bases match TRBD1. This CDR3 comprises 15 residues. Germline V gene sequence: CDR1 LGHNT, CDR2 FRNRAP. Unmatched junction bases numbered 5, after V lost 1 base and J lost 4 bases. The CDR3 spells CASGLGRQGTETQYF. The CDR3 DNA is TGTGCTAGTGGTTTGGGGCGACAGGGGACAGAGACCCAGTACTTC.

The V call is TRBV4-1, the J call TRBJ2-7, with 14 bases fitting TRBD2. The J segment lost 4 bases and the V segment lost 7 bases, leaving 6 bases of the junction unmatched. Germline CDR1 reads MGHRA; CDR2 reads YSYEKL. This CDR3 comprises 15 residues. The CDR3 bases are TGCGCCAGCAAGAGACTAGCGGGAGGGCTTTACGAGCAGTACTTC. Protein product: CASKRLAGGLYEQYF.

CDR3 sequence: CASSRPQGSNQPQHF. The CDR3 DNA sequence: TGTGCCAGTAGTAGACCACAGGGCAGCAATCAGCCCCAGCATTTT. This chain joins TRBV19 and TRBJ1-5, with D possibly matching TRBD1 (6 bases). The CDR3 is made up of 15 amino acids. Germline V gives CDR1 LNHDA, CDR2 SQIVND (reference sequence). V lost 4 bases and J lost 1, with 11 bases in between.

The gene calls are TRBV20-1 and TRBJ2-7; the D is unclear. The CDR3 contains 11 residues. CDR1 DFQATT and CDR2 SNEGSKA come from the germline V gene (reference sequence). The V gene lost 2 bases and the J gene lost 4 bases, with 6 bases spanning the gap. The CDR3 DNA reads TGCAGTGCTAGACCGAGGTACGAGCAGTACTTC. Amino acid sequence: CSARPRYEQYF.

The V gene is TRBV9, the J gene TRBJ2-3; tentatively, D is TRBD2 (7 bases). The CDR3 extends over 19 amino acids. CDR1 is SGDLS and CDR2 is YYNGEE in the germline V gene. The V and J ends lost 0 bases and 0 bases respectively, with 20 bases between them. Here the CDR3 reads CASSVGGGARDTSTDTQYF. As DNA, the CDR3 is TGTGCCAGCAGCGTAGGCGGGGGCGCTCGGGATACTAGCACAGATACGCAGTATTTT.

CDR3 coding DNA: TGTGCCAGCAGTGAAATACAAAGAATGACCCAGCATTTT. Translating it yields CASSEIQRMTQHF. The gene calls are TRBV6-5 and TRBJ1-5; D ambiguous. Trimming removed 5 bases from V and 11 bases from J, with 16 bases in between. This CDR3 is built from 13 residues. Germline values: CDR1 MNHEY, CDR2 SVGAGI.

The CDR3 DNA sequence: TGTGCCAGCAGCCAAGATCAGACTAGCACAGATACGCAGTATTTT. Translating gives CASSQDQTSTDTQYF. V usage is TRBV14 and J usage is TRBJ2-3, with D hard to call. V was pared by 0 bases and J by 0 bases, with 7 bases between. Germline V CDR1 and CDR2: SGHDN, FVKESK. The CDR3 is made up of 15 amino acids. Together with reference TRBV14 and TRBJ2-3, the CDR3 gives the full variable domain: EAGVTQFPSHSVIEKGQTVTLRCDPISGHDNLYWYRRVMGKEIKFLLHFVKESKQDESGMPNNRFLAERTGGTYSTLKVQPAELEDSGVYFCASSQDQTSTDTQYFGPGTRLTVL.

The chain uses TRBV21-1 and TRBJ2-7; the table's D call, TRBD2, was not checked against the DNA. TRBV21-1 is a listed pseudogene. This CDR3 is built from 16 residues. The CDR3 is CASSKVPRPTTYEQYF. CDR3 DNA sequence: TGTGCCAGCAGCAAAGTCCCCAGACCGACTACCTACGAGCAGTACTTC.

The rearrangement uses TRBV9 and TRBJ1-4; D remains unclear. Germline CDR1 reads SGDLS; CDR2 reads YYNGEE. The CDR3 runs to 16 residues. V lost 3 bases and J 5 bases, leaving 17 bases between the germline ends. DNA of the CDR3: TGTGCCAGCAGCGGCGGTCGGGGTTGGGAAAATGAAAAACTGTTTTTT. Its translation: CASSGGRGWENEKLFF.

This clone was counted once. CDR3 coding DNA: TGTGCCAGTAGCCCACAGTTTAGCTCCTACAATGAGCAGTTCTTC. Translating it yields CASSPQFSSYNEQFF. The chain is built from TRBV19 and TRBJ2-1; no firm D call. The CDR3 totals 15 residues. With 6 bases removed from V and 0 bases from J, the gap between germline ends came to 12 bases. Germline lookup yields CDR1 LNHDA and CDR2 SQIVND (reference sequence).

This clone was counted a single time. The chain recombines TRBV7-6 with TRBJ2-5; 10 bases map to TRBD1. Unmatched junction bases numbered 5, after V lost 5 bases and J lost 5 bases. Per the germline V gene, CDR1 is SGHVS and CDR2 is FNYEAQ. CDR3 length equals 14 residues. The CDR3 sequence is CASSPGQGTETQYF. In DNA, the CDR3 is TGTGCCAGCAGCCCGGGACAGGGGACGGAGACCCAGTACTTC.

The V call is TRBV7-9, the J call TRBJ1-5, with D perhaps TRBD1 (5 bases). Germline V gene lookup returns CDR1 SEHNR and CDR2 FQNEAQ (reference sequence). The CDR3 has 15 residues. V lost 1 base and J 3 bases, leaving 10 bases between the germline ends. CDR3 in amino acids: CASSLEGELNQPQHF. The CDR3 coding sequence is TGTGCCAGCAGCTTAGAAGGGGAACTCAATCAGCCCCAGCATTTT. The full variable domain, its missing parts supplied by reference TRBV7-9 and TRBJ1-5, is DTGVSQNPRHKITKRGQNVTFRCDPISEHNRLYWYRQTLGQGPEFLTYFQNEAQLEKSRLLSDRFSAERPKGSFSTLEIQRTEQGDSAMYLCASSLEGELNQPQHFGDGTRLSIL.